This T cell receptor (beta chain) was sequenced in a study of blood T cells in healthy people across ages. Study details: T cells yielded about one barcoded beta molecule per two cells through template switching.

Then a second PCR, running roughly 7 to 12 cycles, was carried out with a sample-barcoded 5' primer and a J-beta primer mix. Each of the samples gave a minimum of 2.5 million paired-end reads that contained CDR3. A single record per CDR3 protein comes from TCRdb applying MiXCR to the 5' RACE reads. There are 600,000 to 800,000 distinct CDR3 sequences in the sample; 45% to 60% occur only once, and approximately 15% lies in the top ten. Study-level points and caveats: Compared with aged donors, long-lived donors showed fewer expanded clones, suggesting selection. Per million T cells, TCR beta diversity dropped roughly linearly as age increased.

As for this clonotype: Its matching antigen is unknown.

With 6 bases removed from V and 2 bases from J, the gap between germline ends came to 7 bases. Looked up from germline, CDR1 is KGHDR and CDR2 is SFDVKD. The CDR3 loop spans 13 amino acids. The receptor's source is a woman older than 75 in good health. This rearrangement joins TRBV24-1 to TRBJ2-1; a possible D gene is TRBD1 (6 bases). Sample: blood. The CDR3 DNA sequence: TGTGCCACCAGTCGACAGGCCTACAATGAGCAGTTCTTC. Translating it yields CATSRQAYNEQFF.